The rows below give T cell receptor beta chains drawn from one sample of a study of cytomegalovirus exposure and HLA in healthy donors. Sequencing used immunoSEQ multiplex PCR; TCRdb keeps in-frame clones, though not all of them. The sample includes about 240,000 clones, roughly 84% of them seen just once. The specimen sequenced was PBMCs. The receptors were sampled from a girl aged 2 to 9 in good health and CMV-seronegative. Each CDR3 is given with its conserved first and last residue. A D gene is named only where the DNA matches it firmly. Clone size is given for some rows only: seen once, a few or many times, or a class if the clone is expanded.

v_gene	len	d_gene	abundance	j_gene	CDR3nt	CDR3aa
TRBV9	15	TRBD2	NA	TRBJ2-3	TGTGCCAGCAGCGTAGGTGGACTAGTGGGAGATACGCAGTATTTT	CASSVGGLVGDTQYF
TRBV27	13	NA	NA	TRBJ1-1	TGTGCCAGCAGTTTATGGACTAACACTGAAGCTTTCTTT	CASSLWTNTEAFF
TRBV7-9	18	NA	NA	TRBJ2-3	TGTGCCAGCAGCTTATTCCTCGGGGTTCGGAGTGTGCCAGATACGCAGTATTTT	CASSLFLGVRSVPDTQYF
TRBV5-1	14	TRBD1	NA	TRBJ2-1	TGCGCCAGCAGCTTCTCAGGGGGTGTCAATGAGCAGTTCTTC	CASSFSGGVNEQFF
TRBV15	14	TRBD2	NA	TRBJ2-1	TGTGCCACCAGGGGCGGGGGGGAGTACAATGAGCAGTTCTTC	CATRGGGEYNEQFF
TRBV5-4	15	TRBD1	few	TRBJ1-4	TGTGCCAGCAGCTTGACAGGGGGCACTAATGAAAAACTGTTTTTT	CASSLTGGTNEKLFF
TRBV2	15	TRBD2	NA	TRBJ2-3	TGTGCCAGCGGCAGACTAGCGGGAGGACTAGATACGCAGTATTTT	CASGRLAGGLDTQYF
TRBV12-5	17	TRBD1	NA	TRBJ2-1	TGTGCTAGTGGTTTGGGGCCCCCAGGGACAGCCATCGGTGAGCAGTTCTTC	CASGLGPPGTAIGEQFF
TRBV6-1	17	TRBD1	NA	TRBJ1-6	TGTGCCAGCAGTGAGATCGGGACAGGGGGCTATAATTCACCCCTCCACTTT	CASSEIGTGGYNSPLHF
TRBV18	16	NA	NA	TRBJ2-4	TGTGCCAGCTCACCATACCGAGAGGGCGAGGTAAACATTCAGTACTTC	CASSPYREGEVNIQYF
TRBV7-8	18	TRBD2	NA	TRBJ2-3	TGTGCCAGCAGCTGGACTAGCGGGGGGGCACGTAGCACAGATACGCAGTATTTT	CASSWTSGGARSTDTQYF
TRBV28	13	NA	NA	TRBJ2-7	TGTGCCAGCAGGGGCCGGGAAACCTACGAGCAGTACTTC	CASRGRETYEQYF
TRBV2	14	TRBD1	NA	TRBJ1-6	TGTGCCAGCAGTGATACAGGGGGGGGTTCACCCCTCCACTTT	CASSDTGGGSPLHF
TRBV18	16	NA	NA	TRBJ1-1	TGTGCCAGCTCACAATCACAGCCCGACCTGAACACTGAAGCTTTCTTT	CASSQSQPDLNTEAFF
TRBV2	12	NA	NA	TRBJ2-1	TGTGCCAGCAGTGAGGAGGGGAATGAGCAGTTCTTC	CASSEEGNEQFF
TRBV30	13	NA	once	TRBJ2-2	TGTGCCTGGAGTGTACTGGACACCGGGGAGCTGTTTTTT	CAWSVLDTGELFF
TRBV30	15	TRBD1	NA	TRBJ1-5	TGTGCCTGGAGTGGAGGGACAGGCGGCCATCAGCCCCAGCATTTT	CAWSGGTGGHQPQHF
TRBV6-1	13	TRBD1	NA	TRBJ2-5	TGTGCCGGACAGGGGGCGGGTTGGGAGACCCAGTACTTC	CAGQGAGWETQYF
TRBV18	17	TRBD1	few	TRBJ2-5	TGTGCCAGCTCACCACGAGGCGGACAGGCCGCGGGTGAGACCCAGTACTTC	CASSPRGGQAAGETQYF
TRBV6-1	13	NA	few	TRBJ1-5	TGTGCCAGCAGTGAAGCGGGGGGGCAGCCCCAGCATTTT	CASSEAGGQPQHF
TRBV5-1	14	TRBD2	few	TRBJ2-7	TGCGCCAGCAGCTTGGGACTAGCGTCCTACGAGCAGTACTTC	CASSLGLASYEQYF
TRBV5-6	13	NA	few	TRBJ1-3	TGTGCCAGCAGCTTGGGAGGGATGGACACCATATATTTT	CASSLGGMDTIYF
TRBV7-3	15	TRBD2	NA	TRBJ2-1	TGTGCCAGCAGCCGGACTAGCGGGGGATACAATGAGCAGTTCTTC	CASSRTSGGYNEQFF
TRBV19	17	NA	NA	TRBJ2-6	TGTGCCAGTAGTATAAAGGCAGGGACTGCTGGGGCCAACGTCCTGACTTTC	CASSIKAGTAGANVLTF
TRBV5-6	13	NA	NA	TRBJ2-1	TGTGCCAGCAGCTTGCACAGGGTCGGGAATGAGTTCTTC	CASSLHRVGNEFF
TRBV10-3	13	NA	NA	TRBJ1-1	TGTGCCATCGTGGAACAGACGAACACTGAAGCTTTCTTT	CAIVEQTNTEAFF
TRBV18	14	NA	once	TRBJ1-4	TGTGCCAGCTCACCGATGGGGGGGCTGGAAAAACTGTTTTTT	CASSPMGGLEKLFF
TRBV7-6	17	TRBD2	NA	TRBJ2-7	TGTGCCAGCAGCTTGGGGGGAGGGCAGGTAGTTTCCTACGAGCAGTACTTC	CASSLGGGQVVSYEQYF
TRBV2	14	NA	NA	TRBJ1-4	TGTGCCAGCAGTCAAGACAGGTTAAATGAAAAACTGTTTTTT	CASSQDRLNEKLFF
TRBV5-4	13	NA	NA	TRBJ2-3	TGTGCCAGCAGCTCCGCCCTAGCGGATACGCAGTATTTT	CASSSALADTQYF
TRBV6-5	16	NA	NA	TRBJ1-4	TGTGCCAGCAGTTACTCGAAGGGGAAGACTAATGAAAAACTGTTTTTT	CASSYSKGKTNEKLFF
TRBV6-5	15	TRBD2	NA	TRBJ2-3	TGTGCCAGCAGCCCTACTAGCGGGAGGGCGGATACGCAGTATTTT	CASSPTSGRADTQYF
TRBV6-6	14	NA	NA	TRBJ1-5	TGTGCCAGCAGTCCCACTAGGAGCAATCAGCCCCAGCATTTT	CASSPTRSNQPQHF
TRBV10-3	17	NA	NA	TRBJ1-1	TGTGCCATCAGTGAGTCGGCAGGGAGGGGGGCGAACACTGAAGCTTTCTTT	CAISESAGRGANTEAFF
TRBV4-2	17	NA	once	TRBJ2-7	TGTGCCAGCAGCCACCCTAGTTGGTTTCCGAGCTCCTACGAGCAGTACTTC	CASSHPSWFPSSYEQYF
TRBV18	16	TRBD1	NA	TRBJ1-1	TGTGCCAGCTCACCAATTTCGGGACAGCCGAACACTGAAGCTTTCTTT	CASSPISGQPNTEAFF
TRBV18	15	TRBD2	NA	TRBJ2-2	TGTGCCAGCTCACCTTTAGCGGGAAACACCGGGGAGCTGTTTTTT	CASSPLAGNTGELFF
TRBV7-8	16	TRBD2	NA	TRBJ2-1	TGTGCCAGCACTAGCGGGAGGGCGAGCTCCTACAATGAGCAGTTCTTC	CASTSGRASSYNEQFF
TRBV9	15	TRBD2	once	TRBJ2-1	TGTGCCAGCAGCGTAGTAGCGGGAGGGTACAATGAGCAGTTCTTC	CASSVVAGGYNEQFF
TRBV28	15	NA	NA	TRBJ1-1	TGTGCCAGCAGGCCAGACCCCCACAGGGTGGTTGAAGCTTTCTTT	CASRPDPHRVVEAFF
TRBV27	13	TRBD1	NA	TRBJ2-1	TGTGCCAGCAGTTCGGACAGGGGATATGAGCAGTTCTTC	CASSSDRGYEQFF
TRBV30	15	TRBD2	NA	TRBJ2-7	TGTGCCGGAAGCGGACTAGCGGGATCCGAGTACGAGCAGTACTTC	CAGSGLAGSEYEQYF
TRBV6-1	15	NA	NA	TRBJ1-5	TGTGCCAGCAGAGACCGACAGGTTAGCAATCAGCCCCAGCATTTT	CASRDRQVSNQPQHF